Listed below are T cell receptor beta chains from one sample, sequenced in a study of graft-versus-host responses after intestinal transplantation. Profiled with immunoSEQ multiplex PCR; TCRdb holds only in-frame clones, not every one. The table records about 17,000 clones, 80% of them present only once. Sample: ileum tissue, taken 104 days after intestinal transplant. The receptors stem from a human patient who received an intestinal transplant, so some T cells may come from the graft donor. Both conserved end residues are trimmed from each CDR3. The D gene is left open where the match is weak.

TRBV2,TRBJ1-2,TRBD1,ASPRGYNYGYT
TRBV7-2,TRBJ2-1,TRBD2,ASSSGLANEQF
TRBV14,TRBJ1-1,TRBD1,ASSQGTGRGLNTEAF
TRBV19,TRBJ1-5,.,ASSMTAASNQPQH
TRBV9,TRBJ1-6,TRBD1,ASSGPQGTLTGVAYNSPLH
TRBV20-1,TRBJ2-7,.,SAESYEQY
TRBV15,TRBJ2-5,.,ATSRGVLGTPGETQY
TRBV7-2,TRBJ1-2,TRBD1,ASSLGQGSGYT
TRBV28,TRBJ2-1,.,ASSFPSGTVNEQF
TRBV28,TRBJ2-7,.,ASRTSYEQY
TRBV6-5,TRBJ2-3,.,ASSYGQSSDTQY
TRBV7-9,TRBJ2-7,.,ASSLALGEQY
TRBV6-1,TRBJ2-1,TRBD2,ASSEAGGPNFYEQF
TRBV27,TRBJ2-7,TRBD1,ASSPGQGPSYEQY
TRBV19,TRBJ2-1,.,ASSVTGNNEQF
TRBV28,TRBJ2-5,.,ASTLRQGWGGETQY
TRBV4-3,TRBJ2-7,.,ASSQTRGYEQY
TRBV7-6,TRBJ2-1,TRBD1,ASSLDPDRDRIYNEQF
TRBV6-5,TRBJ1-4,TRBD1,ATGTGYEKLF
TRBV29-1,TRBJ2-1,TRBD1,SVEDRDRFNEQF
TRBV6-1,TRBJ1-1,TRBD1,ASREPGQGFWAEAF
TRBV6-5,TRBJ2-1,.,ASSYLPGTHNEQF
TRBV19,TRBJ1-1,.,ASRFRDKRLNTEAF
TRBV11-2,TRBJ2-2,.,ASSLDKDGISNTGELF
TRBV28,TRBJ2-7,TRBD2,ASRPQRGGSYEQY